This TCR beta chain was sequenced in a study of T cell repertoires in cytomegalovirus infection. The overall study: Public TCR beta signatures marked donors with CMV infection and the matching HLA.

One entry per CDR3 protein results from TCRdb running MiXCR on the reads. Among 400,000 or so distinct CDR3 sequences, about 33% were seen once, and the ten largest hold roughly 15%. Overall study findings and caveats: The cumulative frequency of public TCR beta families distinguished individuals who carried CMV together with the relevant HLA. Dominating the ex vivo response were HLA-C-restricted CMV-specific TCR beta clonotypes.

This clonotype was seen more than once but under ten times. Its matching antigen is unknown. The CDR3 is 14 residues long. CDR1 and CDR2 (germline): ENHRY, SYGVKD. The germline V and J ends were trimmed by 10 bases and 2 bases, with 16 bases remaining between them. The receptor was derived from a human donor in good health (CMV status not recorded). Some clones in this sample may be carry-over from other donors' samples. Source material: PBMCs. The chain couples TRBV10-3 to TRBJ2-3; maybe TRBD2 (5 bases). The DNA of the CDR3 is TGTGCCACCGCAAACGGGGAACTCACAGATACGCAGTATTTT. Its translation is CATANGELTDTQYF.